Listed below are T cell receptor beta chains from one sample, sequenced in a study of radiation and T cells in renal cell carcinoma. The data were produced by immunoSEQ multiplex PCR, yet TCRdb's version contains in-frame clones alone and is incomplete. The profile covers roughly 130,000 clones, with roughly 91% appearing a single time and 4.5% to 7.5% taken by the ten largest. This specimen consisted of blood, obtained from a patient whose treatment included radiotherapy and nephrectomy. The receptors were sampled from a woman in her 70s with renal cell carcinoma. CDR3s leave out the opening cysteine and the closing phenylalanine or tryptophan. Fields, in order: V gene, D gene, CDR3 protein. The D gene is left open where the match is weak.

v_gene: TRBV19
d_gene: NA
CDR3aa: ASSTDPRSYEQY

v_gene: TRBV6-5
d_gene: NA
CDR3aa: ASSYSGRGTEAF

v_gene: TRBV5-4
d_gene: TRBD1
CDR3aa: ASSSAARTGSTGELF

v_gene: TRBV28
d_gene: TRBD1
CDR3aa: ASTHRGQVEKLF

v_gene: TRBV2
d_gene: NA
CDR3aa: ASSGGSRETQY

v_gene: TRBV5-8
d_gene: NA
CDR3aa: ASSLNSLYEQY

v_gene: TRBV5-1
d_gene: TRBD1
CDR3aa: ASSSWTGRGTEAF

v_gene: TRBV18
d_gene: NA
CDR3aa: ASSPTATTLYGYT

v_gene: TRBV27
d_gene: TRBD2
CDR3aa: ASSSGLAGGLSYEQY

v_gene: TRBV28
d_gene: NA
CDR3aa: ASSLRGARTEAF

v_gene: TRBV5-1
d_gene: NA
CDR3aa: ASSQNGGYGYT

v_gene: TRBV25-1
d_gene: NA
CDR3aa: ASSARGTEAF

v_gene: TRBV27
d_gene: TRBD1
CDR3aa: ASSLDRGGGAF

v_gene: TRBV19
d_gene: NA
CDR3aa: ASSARGGEKLF

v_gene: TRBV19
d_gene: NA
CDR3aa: ASRDSSEKLF

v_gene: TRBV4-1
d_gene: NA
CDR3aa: ASSQVGRGNYGYT

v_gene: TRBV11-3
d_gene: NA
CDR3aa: ASSLTLTGSLETQY

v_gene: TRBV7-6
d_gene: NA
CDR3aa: ASSPIAEESSGYT

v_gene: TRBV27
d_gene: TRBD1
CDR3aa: ASRRRGRQNTEAF

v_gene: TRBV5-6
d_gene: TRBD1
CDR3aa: ASSLPTGNSYGYT

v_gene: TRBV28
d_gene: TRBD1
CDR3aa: ASRIGGLSQPQH

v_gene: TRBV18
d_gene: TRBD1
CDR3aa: ASSLQGRVSGNTIY

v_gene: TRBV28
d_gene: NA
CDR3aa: ASSKMTGRNTEAF

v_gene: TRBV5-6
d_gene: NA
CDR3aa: ASSKPQQGYNSPLH

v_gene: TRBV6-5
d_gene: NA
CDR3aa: ASTIGGFGYGYT

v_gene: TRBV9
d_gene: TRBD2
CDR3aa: ASSVATSGGADTQY

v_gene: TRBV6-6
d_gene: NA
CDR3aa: ASSYGANTGELF